This T cell receptor beta chain comes out of a study of T-cell reconstitution after alpha-beta-depleted transplantation in children. Unique molecular identifiers were incorporated into the prepared TCRbeta library. In TCRdb, the PCR reads were re-called with MiXCR into one record per CDR3 protein. The sample lists roughly 100,000 distinct CDR3 sequences; about 8% were seen once. This clonotype was observed a handful of times. The CDR3 has 15 amino acids. CDR1 MGHRA and CDR2 YSYEKL come from the germline V gene. V lost 4 bases, J lost 0 bases, and 13 bases lay in between. The sequence came from a human donor who donated a stem cell graft to a child with congenital amegakaryocytic thrombocytopenia. Sequencing used PBMCs from the stem cell graft donor, obtained from the stem cell graft. V usage is TRBV4-1 and J usage is TRBJ2-7, with D perhaps TRBD2 (6 bases). CDR3: CASSRHWGDSYEQYF. The CDR3 DNA sequence: TGCGCCAGCAGCCGCCACTGGGGGGACTCCTACGAGCAGTACTTC.